The clone carrying this T cell receptor beta chain was observed a single time. These data come from a study of blood T cell repertoires in COVID-19. Trimming at V came to 3 bases and at J to 3 bases, leaving 16 bases not matched to a gene. Looked up from germline, CDR1 is MGHRA and CDR2 is YSYEKL. The CDR3 covers 21 residues. Data came from immunoSEQ multiplex PCR; TCRdb stores just in-frame clones and leaves some out. Of approximately 130,000 clones detected, around 85% appear once; the ten largest clones hold around 17%. V gene TRBV4-1 combines with J gene TRBJ2-2; TRBD2 agrees at 13 bases. The TCR sequence derives from a woman aged 45-65 years who had recovered from COVID-19. Sample: peripheral blood. In nucleotides, the CDR3 is TGCGCCAGCAGCCATATAACGACTCTACTAGCGGGGGGGCGTTACACCGGGGAGCTGTTTTTT. Translated: CASSHITTLLAGGRYTGELFF.